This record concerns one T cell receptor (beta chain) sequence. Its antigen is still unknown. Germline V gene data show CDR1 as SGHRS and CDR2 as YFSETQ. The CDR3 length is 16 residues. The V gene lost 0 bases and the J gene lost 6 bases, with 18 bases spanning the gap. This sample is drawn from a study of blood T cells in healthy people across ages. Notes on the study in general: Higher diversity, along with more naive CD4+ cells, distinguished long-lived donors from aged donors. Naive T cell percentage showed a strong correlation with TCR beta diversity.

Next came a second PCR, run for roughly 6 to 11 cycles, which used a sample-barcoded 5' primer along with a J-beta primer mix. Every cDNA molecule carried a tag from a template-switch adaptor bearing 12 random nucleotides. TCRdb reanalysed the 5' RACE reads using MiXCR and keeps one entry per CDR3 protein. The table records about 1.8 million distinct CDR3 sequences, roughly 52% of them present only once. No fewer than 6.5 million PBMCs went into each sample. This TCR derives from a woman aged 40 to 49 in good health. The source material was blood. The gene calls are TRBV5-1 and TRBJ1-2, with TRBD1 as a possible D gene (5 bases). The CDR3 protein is CASSLEGLGIENGYTF. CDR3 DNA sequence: TGCGCCAGCAGCTTGGAGGGGCTTGGGATTGAAAATGGCTACACCTTC.